This T cell receptor (beta chain) was sequenced in a study of blood T cell repertoires in COVID-19. Clones were sequenced by immunoSEQ multiplex PCR, and TCRdb holds only the in-frame ones, with some missing. The sample lists 150,000 to 200,000 clones; 88% were seen once. Everyone who took part was roughly 18 to 95 years old, and they came from over 20 US areas. The study assigned cohorts using participant-reported clinical history. Two negative PCRs, clearance, or symptom resolution characterized the recovered Cohort 3 donors. Trimming took 2 bases from V and 9 from J; bases not matched to a gene: 4. Germline CDR1 is MNHEY and CDR2 is SMNVEV (reference sequence). This CDR3 spans 14 amino acids.

This TCR came from a woman under 30 who had recovered from COVID-19. The chain has TRBV27 and TRBJ2-1; 10 bases are shared with TRBD2. The material sequenced was PBMCs or T cells enriched from blood (not recorded which). The CDR3 sequence: CASSLLAGVGEQFF. The CDR3 DNA sequence: TGTGCCAGCAGTTTACTAGCGGGAGTGGGTGAGCAGTTCTTC.